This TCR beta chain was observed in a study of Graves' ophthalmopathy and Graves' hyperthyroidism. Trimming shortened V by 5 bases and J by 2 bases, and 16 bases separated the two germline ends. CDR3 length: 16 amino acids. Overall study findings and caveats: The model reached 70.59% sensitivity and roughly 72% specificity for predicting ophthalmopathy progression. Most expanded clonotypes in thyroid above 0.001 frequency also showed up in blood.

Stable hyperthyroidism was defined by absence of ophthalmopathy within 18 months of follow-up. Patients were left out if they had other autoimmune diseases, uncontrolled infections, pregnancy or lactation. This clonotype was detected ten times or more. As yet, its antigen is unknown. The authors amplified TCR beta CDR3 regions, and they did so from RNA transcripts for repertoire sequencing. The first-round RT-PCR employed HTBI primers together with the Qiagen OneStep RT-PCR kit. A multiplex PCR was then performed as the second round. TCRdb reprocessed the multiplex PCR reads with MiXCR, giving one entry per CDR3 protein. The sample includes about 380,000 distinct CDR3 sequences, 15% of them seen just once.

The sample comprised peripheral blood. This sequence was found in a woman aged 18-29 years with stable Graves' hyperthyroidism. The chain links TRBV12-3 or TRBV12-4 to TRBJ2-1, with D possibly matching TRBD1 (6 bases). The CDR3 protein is CASSRQALGPYNEQFF. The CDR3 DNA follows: TGTGCCAGCAGTCGACAGGCTCTGGGTCCCTACAATGAGCAGTTCTTC.